The 21 T cell receptor beta chains given below trace back to one sample, sequenced in a study of T-cell reconstitution after alpha-beta-depleted transplantation in children. Molecular barcoding with unique molecular identifiers was used for the TCRbeta library. One entry per CDR3 protein, called by TCRdb with MiXCR from the PCR reads. The table records roughly 400,000 distinct CDR3 sequences, about a fifth of them present only once. Sequences were derived from PBMCs from the stem cell graft donor, sampled from the stem cell graft. The receptors stem from a human donor who donated a stem cell graft to a child with acute myeloid leukemia.

This clonotype was seen at least ten times. The genes are TRBV29-1 and TRBJ2-7, with D possibly matching TRBD1 (5 bases). The germline V gene encodes CDR1 SQVTM and CDR2 ANQGSEA. The CDR3 extends over 13 amino acids. The V end was cut by 7 bases, the J end by 6 bases, with 19 bases between. The DNA for the CDR3 is TGCAGCGCCTTGGGGCCCACTGGCCTCGAGCAGTACTTC. Amino acid sequence: CSALGPTGLEQYF.

Remarks on this clonotype: One base away lies a much larger clone, so this may be a sequencing read error. This sequence joins TRBV5-4 and TRBJ2-1; D is unresolved. This CDR3 has 12 amino acids. V was clipped by 2 bases and J by 4 bases, with 4 bases between them. CDR1 is SGHNT, CDR2 YYREEE, per germline (reference sequence). The CDR3, as DNA: TGTGCCAGCAGCTTTAATTACAATGAGCAGTTCTTC. Residues: CASSFNYNEQFF.

This sequence joins TRBV5-1 and TRBJ2-2, with D unresolved. Germline lookup yields CDR1 SGHRS and CDR2 YFSETQ. This CDR3 region has 11 residues. V lost 5 bases and J 6 bases, leaving 5 bases between the germline ends. The DNA for the CDR3 is TGCGCCAGCAGACGGGCCGGGGAGCTGTTTTTT. This gives the protein CASRRAGELFF.

This clonotype turned up a few times. V gene TRBV4-1 combines with J gene TRBJ2-2, with D perhaps TRBD1 (6 bases). From germline, CDR1 is MGHRA and CDR2 YSYEKL. The CDR3 has 15 residues. V was pared by 3 bases and J by 2 bases, with 10 bases between. The DNA of the CDR3 is TGCGCCAGCAGCCAGACAGGTTATAACACCGGGGAGCTGTTTTTT. Its translation is CASSQTGYNTGELFF.

The chain couples TRBV12-3 or TRBV12-4 to TRBJ1-5, with D possibly TRBD1 on 6 matching bases. The CDR3 totals 15 residues. V lost 6 bases and J 5 bases, leaving 17 bases between the germline ends. The DNA for the CDR3 is TGTGCCAGCAGCGCTAGGGGGGGGAGGCATCAGCCCCAGCATTTT. As protein: CASSARGGRHQPQHF.

The chain carries TRBV7-2 and TRBJ2-3, with 9 bases matching TRBD2. From germline, CDR1 is SGHTA and CDR2 FQGNSA. The CDR3 is 17 amino acids. V was clipped by 3 bases and J by 2 bases; unmatched bases: 9. This CDR3 reads CASSFLLAGVPTDTQYF. In nucleotides, the CDR3 is TGTGCCAGCAGCTTCCTTTTAGCGGGAGTCCCCACAGATACGCAGTATTTT.

This clonotype was seen a handful of times. The V and J genes are TRBV6-1 and TRBJ1-2, with D perhaps matching TRBD1 (6 bases). V was trimmed by 6 bases and J by 4 bases, leaving 18 bases between them. The CDR3 contains 15 residues. The V gene's germline CDR1 is MNHNS and CDR2 SASEGT. CDR3 DNA: TGTGCCAGCAGCTGGGGGCGGGGGGCTTCCTATGGCTACACCTTC. Encoded protein: CASSWGRGASYGYTF.

This chain uses TRBV4-1 with TRBJ2-7, with a weak D call TRBD2 (5 bases). The germline V and J ends were trimmed by 0 bases and 5 bases, with 17 bases remaining between them. Germline assignment: CDR1 MGHRA and CDR2 YSYEKL. The CDR3 loop spans 16 amino acids. The CDR3 coding sequence is TGCGCCAGCAGCCAAGAGTGGCGGGTAGGTTTCGACGAGCAGTACTTC. Protein: CASSQEWRVGFDEQYF.

The chain couples TRBV3-1 to TRBJ2-3; no definite D call. V was shortened by 4 bases and J by 0 bases, with 17 bases between the two germline ends. Germline V gene sequence: CDR1 LGHDT, CDR2 YNNKEL (reference sequence). This CDR3 has 17 residues. DNA of the CDR3: TGTGCCAGCAGCCTGAGAAGAACCCTGAGGAGCACAGATACGCAGTATTTT. Its protein product is CASSLRRTLRSTDTQYF.

This clonotype was seen many times. V and J are TRBV10-3 and TRBJ1-5; D ambiguous. The germline gives CDR1 ENHRY, CDR2 SYGVKD. Trimming removed 5 bases from V and 4 bases from J, with 9 bases in between. The CDR3 is made up of 13 amino acids. CDR3 DNA: TGTGCCATCAGTTCTGACAAGAATCAGCCCCAGCATTTT. Translation: CAISSDKNQPQHF.

This chain uses TRBV4-3 with TRBJ1-1; D is ambiguous. Looked up from germline, CDR1 is LGHNA and CDR2 is YSLEER. Trimming removed 0 bases at V and 11 bases at J, with 13 bases between. The CDR3 contains 13 residues. CDR3 DNA sequence: TGCGCCAGCAGCCAAGATCTTAAGGCGGGCGCTTTCTTT. This codes for CASSQDLKAGAFF.

This clonotype has a count of ten or more. The gene calls are TRBV10-3 and TRBJ2-5, with 9 nucleotides matching TRBD2. Trimming at V came to 11 bases and at J to 3 bases, leaving 4 bases not matched to a gene. This CDR3 has 12 residues. Germline loops: CDR1 ENHRY, CDR2 SYGVKD. CDR3 region: CASTSGEETQYF. Here the CDR3 DNA reads TGTGCCTCGACTAGCGGCGAAGAGACCCAGTACTTC.

This clonotype occurred a few times. This rearrangement joins TRBV2 to TRBJ2-7, with D uncertain. V lost 5 bases and J 0 bases, leaving 5 bases between the germline ends. Germline V gene sequence: CDR1 SNHLY, CDR2 FYNNEI. The CDR3 is made up of 12 amino acids. Here the CDR3 reads CASSSVSYEQYF. The CDR3 DNA reads as TGTGCCAGCAGTTCCGTCTCCTACGAGCAGTACTTC. Variable domain in full (rest from reference TRBV2 and TRBJ2-7): EPEVTQTPSHQVTQMGQEVILRCVPISNHLYFYWYRQILGQKVEFLVSFYNNEISEKSEIFDDQFSVERPDGSNFTLKIRSTKLEDSAMYFCASSSVSYEQYFGPGTRLTVT.

This clonotype was seen a few times. The chain has TRBV12-3 or TRBV12-4 and TRBJ1-4; perhaps TRBD1 as D (5 bases). Deletions cut 7 bases from V and 3 bases from J, with 15 bases between. There are 15 residues in the CDR3. CDR3: CASTPRGRANEKLFF. Here the CDR3 DNA reads TGTGCCAGCACCCCGAGGGGCAGGGCTAATGAAAAACTGTTTTTT.

The chain combines TRBV12-3 or TRBV12-4 with TRBJ1-1; TRBD1 aligns across 8 bases. V shed 6 bases, J shed 10 bases, and the junction held 4 bases outside the gene matches. This CDR3 is 11 amino acids long. CDR3 DNA: TGTGCCAGCAGCCGGACAGGGAGAGCTTTCTTT. It is translated as CASSRTGRAFF.

In this sample, this clonotype turned up a few times. The chain carries TRBV28 and TRBJ2-7; 9 nucleotides match TRBD1. The CDR3 consists of 14 residues. V shed 5 bases, J shed 2 bases, and the junction held 4 bases outside the gene matches. CDR1 is MDHEN and CDR2 is SYDVKM in the germline V gene. CDR3 sequence (DNA): TGTGCCAGCAGTGGGACAGGGTGGACCTACGAGCAGTACTTC. Amino acids: CASSGTGWTYEQYF.

This clonotype showed up just a few times. This rearrangement joins TRBV4-1 to TRBJ1-2; TRBD1 aligns across 7 bases. The CDR3 is 17 amino acids. The junction had 9 bases not matched to a gene; V was cut back by 0 bases and J by 2 bases. Germline assignment: CDR1 MGHRA and CDR2 YSYEKL. The CDR3 nucleotides are TGCGCCAGCAGCCAAGAGTTATTAAACAGGGGAAACTATGGCTACACCTTC. Translation: CASSQELLNRGNYGYTF.

The gene calls are TRBV7-2 and TRBJ2-1; either TRBD1 or TRBD2 may supply D (5 bases each). This CDR3 has 13 amino acids. Trimming shortened V by 1 base and J by 6 bases, and 7 bases separated the two germline ends. The germline V gene has CDR1 SGHTA and CDR2 FQGNSA. CDR3 nucleotide sequence: TGTGCCAGCAGCTTAGTGGGGGTCAATGAGCAGTTCTTC. Translated, it gives CASSLVGVNEQFF.

This chain uses TRBV4-1 with TRBJ1-5, with unresolved D. The CDR3 length is 15 residues. From germline, CDR1 is MGHRA and CDR2 YSYEKL. The V and J ends lost 0 bases and 0 bases respectively, with 6 bases between them. The CDR3 DNA reads as TGCGCCAGCAGCCAAGACATGCTTAGCAATCAGCCCCAGCATTTT. It encodes CASSQDMLSNQPQHF.

This clonotype has more than one count but fewer than ten. The chain has TRBV7-9 and TRBJ2-5; TRBD2 aligns across 9 bases. V shed 4 bases, J shed 0 bases, and the junction held 0 bases outside the gene matches. Germline V gene data show CDR1 as SEHNR and CDR2 as FQNEAQ (reference sequence). The CDR3 length is 14 residues. The CDR3 spells CASSWTSDQETQYF. The CDR3 region has the DNA TGTGCCAGCAGCTGGACTAGCGACCAAGAGACCCAGTACTTC. The whole variable domain, remainder taken from reference TRBV7-9 and TRBJ2-5, is DTGVSQNPRHKITKRGQNVTFRCDPISEHNRLYWYRQTLGQGPEFLTYFQNEAQLEKSRLLSDRFSAERPKGSFSTLEIQRTEQGDSAMYLCASSWTSDQETQYFGPGTRLLVL.

V is TRBV20-1 and J is TRBJ2-7; 8 nucleotides align to TRBD1. Germline V gene data show CDR1 as DFQATT and CDR2 as SNEGSKA (reference sequence). With 3 bases clipped from V and 5 bases from J, the junction kept 9 bases outside the gene matches. The CDR3 runs to 14 residues. In DNA form, the CDR3 reads TGCAGTGCTAGGGGGCCCGGACAGGGAGACGAGCAGTACTTC. The encoded protein is CSARGPGQGDEQYF.